This T cell receptor beta chain was profiled in a study of T-cell reconstitution after alpha-beta-depleted transplantation in children. Notes on the study in general: Reportedly, roughly two months post-transplant, alpha-beta T cells arose from several hundred expanded graft clones. In some patients, recipient T cells and intrathymic progenitors surviving conditioning explained high day-60 diversity.

Preparation of the TCRbeta library was carried out with unique molecular identifiers. One entry per CDR3 protein results from TCRdb running MiXCR on the PCR reads. The sample has about 980,000 distinct CDR3 sequences, roughly 31% seen once. This clonotype was seen more than once but under ten times. Its target is unknown. Germline lookup yields CDR1 MNHEY and CDR2 SVGEGT. The CDR3 contains 16 residues. V shed 2 bases and J shed 1 base, with 13 bases lying between them. The chain is built from TRBV6-2 or TRBV6-3 and TRBJ2-3, with D possibly TRBD2 on 6 matching bases. The specimen comprised PBMCs, mostly from graft donor cells, sampled 360 days after TCRalphabeta/CD19-depleted stem cell transplant. The sequence was collected from a boy under two years old who had a stem cell transplant for SCID, so the T cells may come from the graft donor. This CDR3 reads CASSYVRGEGTDTQYF. Here the CDR3 DNA reads TGTGCCAGCAGTTACGTTCGCGGGGAGGGCACAGATACGCAGTATTTT.